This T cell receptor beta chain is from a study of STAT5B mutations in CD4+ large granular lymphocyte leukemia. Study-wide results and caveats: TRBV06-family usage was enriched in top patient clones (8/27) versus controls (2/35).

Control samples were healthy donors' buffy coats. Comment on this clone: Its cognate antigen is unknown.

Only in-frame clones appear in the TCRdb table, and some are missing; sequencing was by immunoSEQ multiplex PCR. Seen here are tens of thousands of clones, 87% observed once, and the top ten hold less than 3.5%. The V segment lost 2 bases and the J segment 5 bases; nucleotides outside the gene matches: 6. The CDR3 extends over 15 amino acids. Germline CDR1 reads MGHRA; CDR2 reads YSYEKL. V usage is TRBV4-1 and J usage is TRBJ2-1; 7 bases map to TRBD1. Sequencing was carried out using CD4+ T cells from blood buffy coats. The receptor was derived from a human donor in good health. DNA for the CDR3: TGCGCCAGCAGCCAACGGGACAGCCGGGACAATGAGCAGTTCTTC. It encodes CASSQRDSRDNEQFF.